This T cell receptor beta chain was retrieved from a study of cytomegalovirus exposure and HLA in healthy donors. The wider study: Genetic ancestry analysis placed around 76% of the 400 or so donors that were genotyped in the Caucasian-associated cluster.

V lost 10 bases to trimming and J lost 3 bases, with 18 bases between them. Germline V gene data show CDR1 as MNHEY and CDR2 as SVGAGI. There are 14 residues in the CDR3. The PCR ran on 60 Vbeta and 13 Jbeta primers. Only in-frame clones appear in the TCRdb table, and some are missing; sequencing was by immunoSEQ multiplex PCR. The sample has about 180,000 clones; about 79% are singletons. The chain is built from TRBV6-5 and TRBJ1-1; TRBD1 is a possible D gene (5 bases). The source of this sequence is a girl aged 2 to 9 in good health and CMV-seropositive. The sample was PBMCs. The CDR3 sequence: CATRGGAVDTEAFF. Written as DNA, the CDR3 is TGTGCCACCCGTGGAGGGGCGGTGGACACTGAAGCTTTCTTT.